This T cell receptor beta chain came from a study of regulatory T cells in long-lasting Graves disease. Study-wide background: Prior antithyroid drug treatment in newly diagnosed Graves' patients lasted under 3 months. Notes on the study in general: Fewer public clonotypes were shared by new patients (over 950) than by persistent patients (2,741). Segments TRBV28, TRBJ1-2 and TRBJ2-5 showed preferential usage in persistent disease.

This clonotype was observed many times. Its specificity is unknown. TCR beta libraries were built with iRepertoire HTBI primers and Arm-PCR of CDR3 regions. MiXCR, applied by TCRdb to the multiplex PCR reads, yields one record per CDR3 protein. The sample lists hundreds of thousands of distinct CDR3 sequences; less than 20% were seen once. As to time point: newly diagnosed GD, antithyroid drugs for less than 3 months. The TCR library was made from RNA that had been extracted from PBMCs in TRIzol. Diagnosis followed American Thyroid Association guidelines for Graves' disease. In germline, CDR1 is LNHNV, CDR2 YYDKDF (reference sequence). The CDR3 extends over 12 amino acids. Trimming took off 6 bases at V and 1 base at J, with 6 bases between the two ends.

The source is a female donor with Graves disease. The material sequenced was peripheral blood mononuclear cells (PBMCs), taken at new diagnosis, from a patient treated with antithyroid drugs. This rearrangement joins TRBV15 to TRBJ2-5; D unclear. DNA of the CDR3: TGTGCCACCAGACTACCCCAAGAGACCCAGTACTTC. Translating gives CATRLPQETQYF.